This TCR beta chain originates from a study of blood T cell repertoires in COVID-19 (dated by TCRdb to the early 2020s). About the investigation overall: Samples from collaborators originated in the United States, Italy and Spain and spanned both the acute and convalescent phases of COVID-19. The material from the prospective study consisted of cDNA or gDNA derived from T cells, B-cell-depleted T cells, or PBMCs. The dataset comprised deeply sampled blood TCRbeta repertoires from subjects exposed to, actively infected with, or recovered from COVID-19. A freely available public database, intended as a resource for researchers studying the immune response to SARS-CoV-2, is where the repertoires were released. HLA class I and class II types, where available, came from metadata supplied by the sample provider rather than from assay-based typing. A de-identified subject ID, COVID-19 status, age in years and sex were almost always included in the sample metadata. Samples came from the ongoing ImmuneRACE study (first 160 participants) plus 1,254 subjects from 6 global collaborators. The paper as a whole reports these results and caveats: Clinical and demographic metadata were provided uncurated, with the amount varying by source and participant.

As regards this clone: Its antigen is unknown. It has no much larger one-base neighbor in the sample; base qualities were not kept.

The CDR3 goes from the cysteine to the phenylalanine over 17 residues. Here the CDR3 DNA is all that survives: 51 bases in frame from base 1. At the junction V is shortened by 2 bases and J by 3 bases, with 17 bases in between. CDR1 LNHNV and CDR2 YYDKDF were looked up in the germline V gene (reference sequence). TCRbeta CDR3 regions were amplified from genomic DNA by means of the immunoSEQ Assay, a bias-controlled multiplex PCR. Processing in the source paper ran as follows. The number of nucleated cells in each sample was estimated by amplification of reference gene primers within the assay. Sequence reads were collapsed and filtered to measure the absolute abundance of every unique TCRbeta CDR3 rearrangement. For each sample, productive Simpson clonality was calculated by taking the square root of Simpson's diversity index across productive rearrangements. In TCRdb, the immuneACCESS table is reduced to in-frame sequences with V and J assigned. These tables do not hold every clone; where another copy was compared, an unresolved V gene accounts for under half, and the others remain unexplained. V and J calls and clone size are those listed in that table; D and trimming were worked out from the DNA. In this sample the table shows 88,000 or so clones, roughly 80% of which occur a single time. The leading ten clones occupy roughly 11% of the sample.

Collaborating institutions collected whole blood in K2EDTA tubes following their own protocols. For TCRbeta analysis, collaborators shipped samples as frozen whole blood, isolated PBMCs, or DNA extracted from either of those sample types. The V and J segments used are TRBV15 and TRBJ2-1; the D region possibly corresponds to TRBD2 (6 bases align). Sequenced material: peripheral blood. This TCR was sampled from a human donor in a cohort sampled during active COVID-19. DNA sequence: TGTGCCACCAGCAGAACCAAATGGGGCGGGGACTACAATGAGCAGTTCTTC. Its amino acids are CATSRTKWGGDYNEQFF.